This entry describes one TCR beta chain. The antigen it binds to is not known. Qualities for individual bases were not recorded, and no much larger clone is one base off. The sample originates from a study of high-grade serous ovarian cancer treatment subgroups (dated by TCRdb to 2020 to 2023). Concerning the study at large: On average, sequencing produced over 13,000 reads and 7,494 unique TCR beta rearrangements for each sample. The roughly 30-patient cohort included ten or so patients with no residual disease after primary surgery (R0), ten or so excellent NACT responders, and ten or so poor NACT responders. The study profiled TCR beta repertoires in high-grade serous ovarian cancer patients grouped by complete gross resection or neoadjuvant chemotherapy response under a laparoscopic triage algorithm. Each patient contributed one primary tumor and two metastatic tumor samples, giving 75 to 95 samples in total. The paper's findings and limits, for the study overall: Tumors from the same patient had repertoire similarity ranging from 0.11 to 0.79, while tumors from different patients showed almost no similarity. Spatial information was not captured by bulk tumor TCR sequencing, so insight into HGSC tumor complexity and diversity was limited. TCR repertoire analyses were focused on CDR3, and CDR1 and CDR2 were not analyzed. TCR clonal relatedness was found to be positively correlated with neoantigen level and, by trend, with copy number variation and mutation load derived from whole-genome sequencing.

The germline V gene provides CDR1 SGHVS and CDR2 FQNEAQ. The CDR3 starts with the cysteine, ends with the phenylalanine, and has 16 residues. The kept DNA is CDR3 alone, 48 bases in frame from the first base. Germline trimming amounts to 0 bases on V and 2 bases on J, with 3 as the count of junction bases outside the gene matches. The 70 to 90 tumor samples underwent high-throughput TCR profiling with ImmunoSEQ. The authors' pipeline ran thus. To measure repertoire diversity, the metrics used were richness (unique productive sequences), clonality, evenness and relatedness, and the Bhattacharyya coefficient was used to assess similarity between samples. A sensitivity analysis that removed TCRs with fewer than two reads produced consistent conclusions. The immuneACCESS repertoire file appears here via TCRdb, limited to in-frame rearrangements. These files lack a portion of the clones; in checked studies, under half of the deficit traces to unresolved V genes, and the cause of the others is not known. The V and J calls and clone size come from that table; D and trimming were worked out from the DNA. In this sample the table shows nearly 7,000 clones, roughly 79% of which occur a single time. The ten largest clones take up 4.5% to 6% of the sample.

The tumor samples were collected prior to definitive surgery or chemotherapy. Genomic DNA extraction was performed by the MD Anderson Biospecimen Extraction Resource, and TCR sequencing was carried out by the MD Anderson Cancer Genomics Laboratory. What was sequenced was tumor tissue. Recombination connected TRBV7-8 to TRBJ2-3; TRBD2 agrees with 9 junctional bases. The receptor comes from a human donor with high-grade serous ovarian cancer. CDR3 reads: CASSLAVAGDTDTQYF. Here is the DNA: TGTGCCAGCAGCTTAGCCGTAGCGGGGGACACAGATACGCAGTATTTT.